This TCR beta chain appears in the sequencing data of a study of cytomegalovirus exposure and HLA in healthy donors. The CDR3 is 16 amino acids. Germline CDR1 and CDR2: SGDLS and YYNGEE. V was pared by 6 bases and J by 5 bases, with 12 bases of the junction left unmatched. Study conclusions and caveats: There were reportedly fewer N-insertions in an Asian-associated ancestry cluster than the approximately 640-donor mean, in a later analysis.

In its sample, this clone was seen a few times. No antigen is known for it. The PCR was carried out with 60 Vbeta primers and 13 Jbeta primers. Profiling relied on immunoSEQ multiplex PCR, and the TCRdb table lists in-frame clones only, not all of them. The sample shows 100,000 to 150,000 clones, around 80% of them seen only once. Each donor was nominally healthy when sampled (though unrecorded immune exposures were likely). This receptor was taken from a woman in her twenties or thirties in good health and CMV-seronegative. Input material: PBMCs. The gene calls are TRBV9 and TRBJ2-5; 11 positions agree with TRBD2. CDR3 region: CASKTSGALRGETQYF. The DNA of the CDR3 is TGTGCCAGCAAGACTAGCGGGGCCCTAAGAGGGGAGACCCAGTACTTC.